The 29 T cell receptor beta chains given below trace back to one sample, sequenced in a study of cytomegalovirus exposure and HLA in healthy donors. PCR was performed using 60 Vbeta and 13 Jbeta primers. Here immunoSEQ multiplex PCR was the method, and the copy in TCRdb shows in-frame clones only, minus some. Among around 140,000 clones listed, around three quarters were seen once. What was sequenced was PBMCs. These receptors were obtained from a man aged 35 to 55 in good health and CMV-seropositive.

This rearrangement joins TRBV6-4 to TRBJ2-1; possible D gene TRBD1, 6 bases. Trimming took 4 bases from V and 0 from J, leaving 10 bases between them. The CDR3 covers 15 residues. Per germline, CDR1 MRHNA and CDR2 SNTAGT. CDR3 DNA sequence: TGTGCCAGCAGTGTCACAGGGAGCTCCTACAATGAGCAGTTCTTC. This sequence encodes CASSVTGSSYNEQFF.

The gene calls are TRBV15 and TRBJ1-5; no clear D. The CDR3 extends over 13 amino acids. Germline V CDR1 and CDR2: LNHNV, YYDKDF (reference sequence). Trimming removed 6 bases at V and 0 bases at J, with 6 bases between. CDR3 sequence reads: CATSLYSNQPQHF. CDR3 DNA sequence: TGTGCCACCAGTCTGTATAGCAATCAGCCCCAGCATTTT. Using reference TRBV15 and TRBJ1-5 for the parts outside the CDR3, the full variable domain is DAMVIQNPRYQVTQFGKPVTLSCSQTLNHNVMYWYQQKSSQAPKLLFHYYDKDFNNEADTPDNFQSRRPNTSFCFLDIRSPGLGDTAMYLCATSLYSNQPQHFGDGTRLSIL.

The rearrangement uses TRBV6-5 and TRBJ2-4; 10 bases agree with TRBD2. This CDR3 is built from 15 residues. V gave up 2 bases and J gave up 5 bases; unmatched junction bases: 3. Germline CDR1 is MNHEY and CDR2 is SVGAGI. CDR3 amino acids: CASSYGAGGQNIQYF. CDR3 in DNA: TGTGCCAGCAGTTACGGAGCGGGAGGGCAAAACATTCAGTACTTC.

The rearrangement joins TRBV7-2 to TRBJ2-7; weak D call: TRBD2 (7 bases). The CDR3 is 15 residues long. Per the germline V gene, CDR1 is SGHTA and CDR2 is FQGNSA. V was clipped by 1 base and J by 2 bases, with 12 bases between them. The CDR3 protein is CASSLVGGPTYEQYF. The CDR3 bases are TGTGCCAGCAGCTTAGTGGGGGGGCCTACCTACGAGCAGTACTTC.

The chain links TRBV7-3 to TRBJ2-1, with TRBD2 matching 11 bases. V was clipped by 8 bases and J by 9 bases; unmatched bases: 9. The CDR3 consists of 14 residues. Germline loops: CDR1 SGHTA, CDR2 FQGTGA. This chain's CDR3 is CASGPLAGGGEQFF. In DNA, the CDR3 is TGTGCCAGCGGGCCCTTAGCGGGAGGGGGTGAGCAGTTCTTC.

The chain couples TRBV28 to TRBJ1-2; D perhaps matches TRBD1 (6 bases). The V gene lost 2 bases and the J gene lost 5 bases, with 18 bases spanning the gap. The CDR3 sequence is 16 residues long. Germline loops: CDR1 MDHEN, CDR2 SYDVKM. This CDR3 reads CASSLGPLTGAYGYTF. The CDR3 DNA is TGTGCCAGCAGTTTAGGACCCTTGACAGGCGCATATGGCTACACCTTC.

This rearrangement joins TRBV6-5 to TRBJ1-1, with 7 positions matching TRBD1. V lost 6 bases and J lost 2; bases outside the gene matches: 6. The CDR3 contains 14 residues. Germline CDR1 reads MNHEY; CDR2 reads SVGAGI. CDR3 protein: CASSTRGANTEAFF. The CDR3 region has the DNA TGTGCCAGCAGCACCAGGGGGGCAAACACTGAAGCTTTCTTT.

This chain links TRBV5-1 with TRBJ2-5; D is possibly TRBD1 (6 bases). V was clipped by 0 bases and J by 3 bases, with 9 bases between them. CDR3 size: 14 residues. CDR1 is SGHRS and CDR2 is YFSETQ in the germline V gene. CDR3 residues: CASSLGDIEETQYF. The CDR3 coding sequence is TGCGCCAGCAGCTTGGGGGACATCGAAGAGACCCAGTACTTC.

This rearrangement joins TRBV6-4 to TRBJ1-5; the D gene is possibly TRBD1 (6 bases). Looked up from germline, CDR1 is MRHNA and CDR2 is SNTAGT. Trimming stripped 3 bases from V and 11 bases from J, with 14 bases between. There are 13 residues in the CDR3. In DNA form, the CDR3 reads TGTGCCAGCAGTGAGGTGGGGGGGGCAGCCCAGCATTTT. Residues: CASSEVGGAAQHF.

The chain has TRBV4-3 and TRBJ2-1; no reliable D call. The CDR3 is 16 residues long. Germline CDR1 reads LGHNA; CDR2 reads YSLEER. V was pared by 0 bases and J by 0 bases, with 9 bases between. CDR3 coding DNA: TGCGCCAGCAGCCAAGATGAAAGGAGCTCCTACAATGAGCAGTTCTTC. Its translation: CASSQDERSSYNEQFF.

The CDR3: CASTSGVRQPQHF. Here the CDR3 DNA reads TGTGCCAGTACATCAGGGGTCAGGCAGCCCCAGCATTTT. The chain combines TRBV19 with TRBJ1-5, with D possibly matching TRBD1 (6 bases). CDR1 is LNHDA and CDR2 is SQIVND in the germline V gene (reference sequence). V was trimmed by 7 bases and J by 7 bases, leaving 14 bases between them. CDR3 length equals 13 residues.

The chain uses TRBV19 and TRBJ2-1; a possible D gene is TRBD2 (6 bases). In germline, CDR1 is LNHDA, CDR2 SQIVND (reference sequence). V was cut by 7 bases and J by 5 bases, with 18 bases left in between. This CDR3 spans 15 amino acids. The chain's CDR3 is CASTVMAGRNNEQFF. CDR3 coding DNA: TGTGCCAGTACCGTTATGGCGGGACGAAACAATGAGCAGTTCTTC. Looking up the rest from reference TRBV19 and TRBJ2-1 gives the full variable domain: DGGITQSPKYLFRKEGQNVTLSCEQNLNHDAMYWYRQDPGQGLRLIYYSQIVNDFQKGDIAEGYSVSREKKESFPLTVTSAQKNPTAFYLCASTVMAGRNNEQFFGPGTRLTVL.

The J gene is TRBJ2-1, the V gene TRBV18, with a weak D call TRBD2 (6 bases). This CDR3 contains 15 residues. The germline CDR1 and CDR2 sequences are KGHSH and LQKENI. The V end lost 3 bases, the J end lost 6 bases, and 15 bases lay between the germline ends. CDR3 coding DNA: TGTGCCAGCTCACCGGCGCGGGACCACTTCAATGAGCAGTTCTTC. This codes for CASSPARDHFNEQFF. Variable domain in full (rest from reference TRBV18 and TRBJ2-1): NAGVMQNPRHLVRRRGQEARLRCSPMKGHSHVYWYRQLPEEGLKFMVYLQKENIIDESGMPKERFSAEFPKEGPSILRIQQVVRGDSAAYFCASSPARDHFNEQFFGPGTRLTVL.

This clone is a singleton in its sample. The J gene is TRBJ2-5, the V gene TRBV28, with D possibly being TRBD1 (5 bases). This CDR3 contains 15 residues. V was clipped by 5 bases and J by 1 base, with 14 bases between them. Germline CDR1 is MDHEN and CDR2 is SYDVKM. This chain's CDR3 is CASSPRMTVQETQYF. The CDR3 DNA is TGTGCCAGCAGTCCCAGAATGACAGTCCAAGAGACCCAGTACTTC. The full variable domain, completed using reference TRBV28 and TRBJ2-5, is DVKVTQSSRYLVKRTGEKVFLECVQDMDHENMFWYRQDPGLGLRLIYFSYDVKMKEKGDIPEGYSVSREKKERFSLILESASTNQTSMYLCASSPRMTVQETQYFGPGTRLLVL.

As regards this clone: One end of the junction fails to match germline, which may point to a read error. The V and J genes are TRBV7-9 and TRBJ1-2; the D is unclear. CDR1 SEHNR and CDR2 FQNEAQ come from the germline V gene (reference sequence). The CDR3 length is 11 residues. The CDR3 nucleotides are TGTTCCAGCAGCCTCCGGGGAGGCTACACCTTC. This sequence encodes CSSSLRGGYTF.

The gene calls are TRBV5-1 and TRBJ2-3; TRBD2 matches 9 bases. V shed 0 bases and J 3 bases; nucleotides not matched to a gene: 5. This CDR3 has 16 amino acids. The germline V gene has CDR1 SGHRS and CDR2 YFSETQ. CDR3 amino acids: CASSLGVSGRTDTQYF. In DNA, the CDR3 is TGCGCCAGCAGCTTGGGGGTTAGCGGGAGAACAGATACGCAGTATTTT.

This chain connects TRBV7-8 to TRBJ2-2; no reliable D call. The CDR3 has 14 residues. Germline-derived CDR1 and CDR2 are SGHVS and FQNEAQ. Trimming left V 1 base short and J 2 bases short, with 5 bases between. CDR3 protein: CASSLGLNTGELFF. The CDR3 DNA is TGTGCCAGCAGCTTAGGTCTAAACACCGGGGAGCTGTTTTTT.

The chain employs TRBV5-6 and TRBJ1-1, with D unresolved. Trimming took 9 bases from V and 5 from J, leaving 14 bases between them. Looked up from germline, CDR1 is SGHDT and CDR2 is YYEEEE. CDR3 length: 12 residues. The CDR3 bases are TGTGCCACCCACACTCCGGGGACTGAAGCTTTCTTT. Protein: CATHTPGTEAFF.

J is TRBJ2-1 and V is TRBV9; 11 positions match TRBD2. The V gene end was trimmed by 3 bases and the J gene end by 8 bases; junction bases not matched to a gene: 7. This CDR3 is 15 amino acids long. The germline V gene encodes CDR1 SGDLS and CDR2 YYNGEE. CDR3: CASSGSGRAVHEQFF. The CDR3 coding sequence is TGTGCCAGCAGCGGTAGCGGGAGGGCCGTCCATGAGCAGTTCTTC.

This clone has a handful of counts. The rearrangement links TRBV28 to TRBJ2-1; D gene unclear. Trimming left V 2 bases short and J 5 bases short, with 7 bases between. This CDR3 comprises 13 residues. CDR1 and CDR2 (germline): MDHEN, SYDVKM. This chain's CDR3 is CASSLGGDNEQFF. In nucleotides, the CDR3 is TGTGCCAGCAGTTTAGGTGGAGACAATGAGCAGTTCTTC.

The table lists this clone with a few counts. The gene calls are TRBV4-1 and TRBJ2-5; weak D call: TRBD2 (5 bases). This CDR3 comprises 14 residues. Germline loops: CDR1 MGHRA, CDR2 YSYEKL. V dropped 1 base and J dropped 5 bases, with 11 bases sitting between them. CDR3 loop: CASSQGEAAETQYF. CDR3 in DNA: TGCGCCAGCAGCCAAGGCGAAGCGGCGGAGACCCAGTACTTC.

The table lists this clone with a count of one. The chain links TRBV21-1 to TRBJ1-4; the table's D call, TRBD1, has no DNA check behind it. TRBV21-1 is given as a pseudogene. This CDR3 spans 17 amino acids. As DNA, the CDR3 is TGTGCCAGCACCCGCCGGACAGGGGGGGCTCAGGATGAAAAACTGTTTTTT. This translates into CASTRRTGGAQDEKLFF.

This clone showed up just once. This rearrangement joins TRBV9 to TRBJ2-5; D not resolved. V lost 0 bases and J 9 bases, leaving 12 bases between the germline ends. The CDR3 totals 13 residues. CDR1 and CDR2 (germline): SGDLS, YYNGEE. The CDR3 reads CASSVDRSSAQYF. The CDR3 region has the DNA TGTGCCAGCAGCGTAGACAGATCCTCGGCCCAGTACTTC.

V gene TRBV4-2 combines with J gene TRBJ2-1; possible D gene TRBD2, 6 bases. V lost 1 base, J lost 4 bases, and 8 bases lay in between. CDR3 length: 14 amino acids. The germline V gene has CDR1 LGHNA and CDR2 YNFKEQ. This CDR3 reads CASSQGGLYNEQFF. The CDR3 DNA reads as TGTGCCAGCAGCCAAGGGGGACTTTACAATGAGCAGTTCTTC.

The chain employs TRBV28 and TRBJ2-7, with D unresolved. CDR1 MDHEN and CDR2 SYDVKM come from the germline V gene. The CDR3 runs to 14 residues. V lost 7 bases and J lost 2, with 15 bases in between. The CDR3 spells CASTSSRSAYEQYF. For the CDR3, the DNA is TGTGCCAGCACCTCCAGCAGGTCGGCCTACGAGCAGTACTTC.

The chain combines TRBV27 with TRBJ2-5, with 13 bases identical to TRBD2. CDR1 and CDR2 (germline): MNHEY, SMNVEV (reference sequence). J gave up 7 bases and V 5 bases, and 13 bases lay outside the gene matches. The CDR3 has 17 amino acids. CDR3 sequence (DNA): TGTGCCAGCAGTCCCTCTGGGACTAGCGGGATGCTGGGGACCCAGTACTTC. Protein product: CASSPSGTSGMLGTQYF.

The chain couples TRBV19 to TRBJ1-4; unclear D gene. V was shortened by 1 base and J by 0 bases, with 9 bases between the two germline ends. The CDR3 extends over 16 amino acids. Per germline, CDR1 LNHDA and CDR2 SQIVND (reference sequence). CDR3 DNA sequence: TGTGCCAGTAGTATAGTGGGCGCTACAACTAATGAAAAACTGTTTTTT. Protein product: CASSIVGATTNEKLFF.

V is TRBV27 and J is TRBJ2-7, with a tentative D call TRBD1 (5 bases). Trimming took off 5 bases at V and 1 base at J, with 21 bases between the two ends. Germline CDR1 is MNHEY and CDR2 is SMNVEV (reference sequence). The CDR3 is made up of 17 amino acids. The chain's CDR3 is CASSHLDMVGLSYEQYF. The CDR3 DNA reads TGTGCCAGCAGTCACCTGGACATGGTAGGGCTATCCTACGAGCAGTACTTC.

This clone is classed as medium-sized. The V gene is TRBV6-1, the J gene TRBJ2-3; D is possibly TRBD2 (6 bases). The germline gives CDR1 MNHNS, CDR2 SASEGT. The CDR3 totals 15 residues. V was trimmed by 3 bases and J by 1 base, leaving 11 bases between them. CDR3 nucleotide sequence: TGTGCCAGCAGTGACCCGGGAGTCGGCACAGATACGCAGTATTTT. As protein: CASSDPGVGTDTQYF.